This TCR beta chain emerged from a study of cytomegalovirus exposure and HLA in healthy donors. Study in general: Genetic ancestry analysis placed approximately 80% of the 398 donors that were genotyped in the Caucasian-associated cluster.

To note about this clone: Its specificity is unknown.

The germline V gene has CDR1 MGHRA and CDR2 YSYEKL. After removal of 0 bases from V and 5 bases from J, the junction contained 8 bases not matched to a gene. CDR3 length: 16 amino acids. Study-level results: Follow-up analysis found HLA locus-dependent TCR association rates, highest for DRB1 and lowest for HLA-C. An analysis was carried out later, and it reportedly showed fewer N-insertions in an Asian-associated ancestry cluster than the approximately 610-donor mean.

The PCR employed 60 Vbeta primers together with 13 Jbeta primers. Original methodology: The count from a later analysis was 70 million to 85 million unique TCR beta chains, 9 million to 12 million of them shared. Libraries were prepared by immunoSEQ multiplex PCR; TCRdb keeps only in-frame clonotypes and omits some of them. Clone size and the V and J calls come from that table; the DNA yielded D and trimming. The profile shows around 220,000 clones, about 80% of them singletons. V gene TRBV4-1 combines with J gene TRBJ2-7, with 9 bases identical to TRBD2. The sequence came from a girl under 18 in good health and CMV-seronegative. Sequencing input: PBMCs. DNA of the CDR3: TGCGCCAGCAGCCAAGATCCCGCGGGAGGGCCCGACGAGCAGTACTTC. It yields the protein CASSQDPAGGPDEQYF.